These T cell receptor beta chains were read from a single sample in a study of T-cell reconstitution after alpha-beta-depleted transplantation in children. Each CDR3 protein gets one entry after TCRdb re-called the PCR reads with MiXCR. The sample records approximately 120,000 distinct CDR3 sequences, around 9.8% being singletons. The specimen was PBMCs, mostly from graft donor cells, collected 180 days after TCRalphabeta/CD19-depleted stem cell transplant. The receptors were sampled from a girl in the first two years of life who had a stem cell transplant for combined immunodeficiency, so the T cells may come from the graft donor. CDR3s leave out the opening cysteine and the closing phenylalanine or tryptophan. Expanded clones are given a class, and other clones once, few, many or no size at all.

CDR3 protein	clone size	J gene	CDR3 length	V gene
ASSFVGGAETQY	few	TRBJ2-5	12	TRBV7-2
SALSLNTEAF	-	TRBJ1-1	10	TRBV20-1
ASSARRSAEAF	few	TRBJ1-1	11	TRBV11-2
ASSQVAGQGYT	-	TRBJ1-2	11	TRBV3-1
SASSGTGWNEQF	-	TRBJ2-1	12	TRBV20-1
ASSPRPPSTEKLF	once	TRBJ1-4	13	TRBV18
ASSLLPDSYEQY	few	TRBJ2-7	12	TRBV7-9
SALAPGGETQY	many	TRBJ2-5	11	TRBV20-1
ATSDHPLAGVANEQF	-	TRBJ2-1	15	TRBV24-1
AISPDRAGGQPQH	-	TRBJ1-5	13	TRBV10-3
ASEGGRRETQY	-	TRBJ2-5	11	TRBV6-2/TRBV6-3
ASSLEHRGQETQY	-	TRBJ2-5	13	TRBV5-1
ASSLNLIGGYT	few	TRBJ1-2	11	TRBV7-9
ASGRGDKYRIVRY	-	TRBJ2-7	13	TRBV12-3/TRBV12-4
ASSWGSFNEQF	many	TRBJ2-1	11	TRBV6-5
AISGSQYQETQY	-	TRBJ2-5	12	TRBV10-3
AIRAGGDTDTQY	few	TRBJ2-3	12	TRBV10-3
SARDPMGPTDTQY	few	TRBJ2-3	13	TRBV20-1
AIREGLAGGHEQY	-	TRBJ2-7	13	TRBV10-3
ASNAKPHEETQY	few	TRBJ2-5	12	TRBV7-9
ASSQGGYTGELF	few	TRBJ2-2	12	TRBV4-3
AWSGDFFTLNTGELF	few	TRBJ2-2	15	TRBV30
SVDRGVYNEQF	few	TRBJ2-1	11	TRBV29-1
SGALLYEQY	-	TRBJ2-7	9	TRBV20-1
ASSGIAGGLYTQY	few	TRBJ2-3	13	TRBV5-1
SASPPGGYDSPLH	-	TRBJ1-6	13	TRBV20-1
SGGSLAGLETGELF	few	TRBJ2-2	14	TRBV29-1
ASSLGGQLGETQY	-	TRBJ2-5	13	TRBV7-3
ASSLAGGLGDTQY	-	TRBJ2-3	13	TRBV28
ATSRGLAGPDEQF	many	TRBJ2-1	13	TRBV15
ASSLAAGTYEQY	many	TRBJ2-7	12	TRBV5-1
ASRLGNRVNEQY	few	TRBJ2-7	12	TRBV27
SVERGGTEKLF	few	TRBJ1-4	11	TRBV29-1
ASSPGTSAYNEQF	-	TRBJ2-1	13	TRBV5-4
ASSLSMGGNTIY	-	TRBJ1-3	12	TRBV27
ASSLVPGGGSYGYT	-	TRBJ1-2	14	TRBV12-3/TRBV12-4
SARDPRGNYGYT	-	TRBJ1-2	12	TRBV20-1
AWSAGTGWATQY	few	TRBJ2-5	12	TRBV30
ASSQWRAPLGNEQF	many	TRBJ2-1	14	TRBV3-1
SVEEGGLRAF	-	TRBJ1-1	10	TRBV29-1
ASSLANLIYGEQY	-	TRBJ2-7	13	TRBV5-6
ASSSRLGGEPQH	few	TRBJ1-5	12	TRBV18
SARDYLGSSGRHYNEQF	few	TRBJ2-1	17	TRBV20-1
ASSYRGGEQY	many	TRBJ2-7	10	TRBV9
SARGQADYEQY	few	TRBJ2-7	11	TRBV20-1
ASSFRGPGPSTGELF	few	TRBJ2-2	15	TRBV5-1
ASSLTRELNIQY	few	TRBJ2-4	12	TRBV5-6
ASGLNGGAGADTQY	many	TRBJ2-3	14	TRBV4-3
SVLPHPNTEAF	-	TRBJ1-1	11	TRBV29-1